This T cell receptor (beta chain) appears in the sequencing data of a study of radiation and T cells in renal cell carcinoma. Here immunoSEQ multiplex PCR was the method, and the copy in TCRdb shows in-frame clones only, minus some. The table shows around 180,000 clones, with about 87% occurring only once. Study results and limitations: In blood, top tumor clones expanded by 2 weeks, shrinking by 4.

Time point: blood 4 weeks post-SBRT, at nephrectomy. Sample treatment: 15 Gy SBRT to primary tumor, nephrectomy 4 weeks later. Nephrectomy followed 15 Gy stereotactic body radiation by 4 weeks. Serial blood draws occurred at baseline and 2 and 4 weeks post-SBRT. The CDR3 is 15 residues long. The V end was cut by 1 base, the J end by 2 bases, with 11 bases between. In germline, CDR1 is SGHVS, CDR2 FNYEAQ. Regarding this clone: Its antigen remains unknown.

The V call is TRBV7-6, the J call TRBJ2-5; D is possibly TRBD1 or TRBD2 (5 bases each). The receptor was isolated from a woman aged 45-60 years with renal cell carcinoma. Sequencing was performed on blood, taken from a patient whose treatment included radiotherapy and nephrectomy. This CDR3 is CASSLVGTGQETQYF. CDR3 in DNA: TGTGCCAGCAGCTTAGTAGGGACGGGTCAAGAGACCCAGTACTTC.